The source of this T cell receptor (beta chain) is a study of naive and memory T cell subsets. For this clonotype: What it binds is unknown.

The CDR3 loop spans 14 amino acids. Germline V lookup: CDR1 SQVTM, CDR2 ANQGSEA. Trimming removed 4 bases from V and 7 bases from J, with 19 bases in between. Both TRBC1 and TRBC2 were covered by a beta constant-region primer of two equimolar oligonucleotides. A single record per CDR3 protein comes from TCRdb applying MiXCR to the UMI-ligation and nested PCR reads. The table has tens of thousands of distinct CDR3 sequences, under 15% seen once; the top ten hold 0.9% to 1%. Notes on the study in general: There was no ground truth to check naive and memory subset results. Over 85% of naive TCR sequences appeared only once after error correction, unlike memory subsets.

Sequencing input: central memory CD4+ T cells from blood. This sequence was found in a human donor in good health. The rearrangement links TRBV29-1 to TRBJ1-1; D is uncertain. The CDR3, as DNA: TGCAGCGTTGCTGTGGGAGGGTGGGCCAGTGAAGCTTTCTTT. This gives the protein CSVAVGGWASEAFF.